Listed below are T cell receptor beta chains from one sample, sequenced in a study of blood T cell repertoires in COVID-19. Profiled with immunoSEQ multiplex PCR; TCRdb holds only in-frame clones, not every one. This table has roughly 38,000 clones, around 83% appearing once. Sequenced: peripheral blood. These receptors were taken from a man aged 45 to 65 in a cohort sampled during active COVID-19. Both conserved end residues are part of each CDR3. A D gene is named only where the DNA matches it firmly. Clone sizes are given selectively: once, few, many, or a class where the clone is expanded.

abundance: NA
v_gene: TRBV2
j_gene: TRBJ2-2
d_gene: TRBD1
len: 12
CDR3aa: CASRGQGGELFF
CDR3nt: TGTGCCAGCCGGGGACAGGGGGGCGAGCTGTTTTTT

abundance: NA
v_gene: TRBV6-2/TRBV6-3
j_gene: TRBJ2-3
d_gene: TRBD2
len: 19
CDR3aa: CASSPMTSGGIRRTDTQYF
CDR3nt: TGTGCCAGCAGCCCCATGACTAGCGGGGGTATTAGGAGGACAGATACGCAGTATTTT

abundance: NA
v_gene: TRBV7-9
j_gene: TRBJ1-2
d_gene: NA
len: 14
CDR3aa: CASSLTGTNYGYTF
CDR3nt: TGTGCCAGCAGCTTAACAGGGACTAACTATGGCTACACCTTC

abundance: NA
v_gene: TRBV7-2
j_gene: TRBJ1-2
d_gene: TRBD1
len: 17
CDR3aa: CASSPSGWDRGLYGYTF
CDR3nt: TGTGCCAGCAGCCCTTCTGGGTGGGACAGGGGGCTCTATGGCTACACCTTC

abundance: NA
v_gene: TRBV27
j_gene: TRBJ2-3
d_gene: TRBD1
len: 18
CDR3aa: CASSPRGRQGAITDTQYF
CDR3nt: TGTGCCAGCAGCCCGCGCGGGAGACAGGGGGCTATCACAGATACGCAGTATTTT

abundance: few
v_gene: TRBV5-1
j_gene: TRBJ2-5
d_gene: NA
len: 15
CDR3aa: CASSFSQGIGETQYF
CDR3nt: TGCGCCAGCAGCTTCTCTCAGGGTATAGGAGAGACCCAGTACTTC

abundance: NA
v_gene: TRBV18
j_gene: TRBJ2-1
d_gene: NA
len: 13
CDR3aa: CASSLRQYNEQFF
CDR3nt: TGTGCCAGCTCACTCCGACAGTACAATGAGCAGTTCTTC

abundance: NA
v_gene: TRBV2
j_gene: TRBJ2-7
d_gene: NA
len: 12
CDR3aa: CASFSTAYEQYF
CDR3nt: TGTGCCAGCTTTTCGACAGCCTACGAGCAGTACTTC

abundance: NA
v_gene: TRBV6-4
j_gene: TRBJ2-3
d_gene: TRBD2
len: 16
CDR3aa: CASSDQSGSGTDTQYF
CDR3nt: TGTGCCAGCAGTGACCAGAGCGGGAGTGGAACAGATACGCAGTATTTT

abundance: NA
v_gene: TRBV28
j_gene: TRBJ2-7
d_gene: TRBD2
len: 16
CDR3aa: CASSLWSLAGTYEQYF
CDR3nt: TGTGCCAGCAGTTTATGGAGCCTAGCGGGAACCTACGAGCAGTACTTC

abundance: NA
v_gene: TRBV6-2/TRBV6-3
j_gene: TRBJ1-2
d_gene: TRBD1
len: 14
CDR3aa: CASSFPQGRYGYTF
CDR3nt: TGTGCCAGCAGTTTCCCACAGGGGAGGTATGGCTACACCTTC

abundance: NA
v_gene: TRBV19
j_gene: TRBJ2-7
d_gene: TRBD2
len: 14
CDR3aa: CASSRLAGIYEQYF
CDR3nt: TGTGCCAGTTCTCGACTAGCGGGGATCTACGAGCAGTACTTC

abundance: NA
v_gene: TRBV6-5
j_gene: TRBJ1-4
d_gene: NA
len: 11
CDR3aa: CASTHSGKLFF
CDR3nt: TGTGCCAGCACCCACTCCGGAAAACTGTTTTTT

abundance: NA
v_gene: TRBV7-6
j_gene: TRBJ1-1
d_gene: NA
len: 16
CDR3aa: CASRLGWGGTNTEAFF
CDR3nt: TGTGCCAGCAGATTAGGGTGGGGCGGGACGAACACTGAAGCTTTCTTT

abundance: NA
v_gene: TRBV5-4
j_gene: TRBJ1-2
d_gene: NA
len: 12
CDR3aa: CAGQKNDYGYTF
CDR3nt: TGTGCCGGACAGAAGAATGACTATGGCTACACCTTC

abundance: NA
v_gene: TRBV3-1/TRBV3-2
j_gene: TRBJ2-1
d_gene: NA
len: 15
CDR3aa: CASSQGGPSYNEQFF
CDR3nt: TGTGCCAGCAGCCAAGGCGGGCCTTCCTACAATGAGCAGTTCTTC

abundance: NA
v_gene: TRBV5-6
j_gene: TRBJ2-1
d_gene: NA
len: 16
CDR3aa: CASHIKSGPSTDEQFF
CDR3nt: TGTGCCAGCCACATTAAGAGCGGCCCCTCTACGGATGAGCAGTTCTTC

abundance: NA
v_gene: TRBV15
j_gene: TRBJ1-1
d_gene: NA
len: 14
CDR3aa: CATSRDQGNTEAFF
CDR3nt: TGTGCCACCAGCAGAGATCAGGGGAACACTGAAGCTTTCTTT

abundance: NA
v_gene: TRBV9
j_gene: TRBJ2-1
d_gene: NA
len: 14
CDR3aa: CASSSFGPNDEQFF
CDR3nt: TGTGCCAGCAGCTCATTCGGTCCCAATGATGAGCAGTTCTTC

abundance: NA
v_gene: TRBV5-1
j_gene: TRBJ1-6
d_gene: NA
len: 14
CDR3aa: CASSFGQLNSPLHF
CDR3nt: TGCGCCAGCAGCTTTGGGCAGCTGAATTCACCCCTCCACTTT

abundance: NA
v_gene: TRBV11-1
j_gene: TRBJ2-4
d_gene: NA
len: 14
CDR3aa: CASSLGKGVNIQYF
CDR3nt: TGTGCCAGCAGCTTAGGGAAGGGGGTAAACATTCAGTACTTC

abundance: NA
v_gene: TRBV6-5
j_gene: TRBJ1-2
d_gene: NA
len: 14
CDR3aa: CASSWRGDLYGYTF
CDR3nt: TGTGCCAGCAGTTGGCGGGGGGACCTTTATGGCTACACCTTC

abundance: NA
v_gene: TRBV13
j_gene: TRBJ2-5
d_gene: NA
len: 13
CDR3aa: CASSLALQETQYF
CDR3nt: TGTGCCAGCAGCTTAGCCCTTCAAGAGACCCAGTACTTC

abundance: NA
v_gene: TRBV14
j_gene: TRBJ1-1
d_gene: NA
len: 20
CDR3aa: CASSQGKQDRDIPWLSKAFF
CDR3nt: TGTGCCAGCAGCCAAGGAAAACAAGACAGAGATATACCCTGGCTCTCTAAAGCTTTCTTT

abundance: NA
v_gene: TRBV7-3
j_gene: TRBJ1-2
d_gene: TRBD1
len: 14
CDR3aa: CASSPDPGQPAYTF
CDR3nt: TGTGCCAGCAGCCCTGATCCGGGACAGCCCGCCTACACCTTC

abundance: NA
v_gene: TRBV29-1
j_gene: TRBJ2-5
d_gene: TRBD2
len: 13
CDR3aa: CSASGRGRETQYF
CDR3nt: TGCAGCGCCAGCGGGAGAGGGAGAGAGACCCAGTACTTC

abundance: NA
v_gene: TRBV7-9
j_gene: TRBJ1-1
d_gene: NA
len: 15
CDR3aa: CASSLSGGGYTEAFF
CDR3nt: TGTGCCAGTTCCCTTAGCGGGGGGGGATACACTGAAGCTTTCTTT

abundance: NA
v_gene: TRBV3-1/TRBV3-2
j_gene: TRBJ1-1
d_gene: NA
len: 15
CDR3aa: CASSQYGGVNTEAFF
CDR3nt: TGTGCCAGCAGCCAATACGGGGGGGTGAACACTGAAGCTTTCTTT

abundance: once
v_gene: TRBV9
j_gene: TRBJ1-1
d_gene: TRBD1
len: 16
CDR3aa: CASSASTGVGNTEAFF
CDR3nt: TGTGCCAGCAGCGCATCCACAGGGGTTGGGAACACTGAAGCTTTCTTT

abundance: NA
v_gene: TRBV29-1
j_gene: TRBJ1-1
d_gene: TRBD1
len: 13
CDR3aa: CSVEGTGGTEAFF
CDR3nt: TGCAGCGTTGAAGGGACAGGGGGCACTGAAGCTTTCTTT

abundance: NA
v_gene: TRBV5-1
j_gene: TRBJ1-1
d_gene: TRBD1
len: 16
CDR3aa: CASSTSGQGLGTEAFF
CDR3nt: TGCGCCAGCAGCACCTCGGGACAGGGGTTGGGGACTGAAGCTTTCTTT

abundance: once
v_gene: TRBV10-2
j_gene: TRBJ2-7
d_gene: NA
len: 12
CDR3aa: CASNENSYEQYF
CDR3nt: TGCGCCAGCAACGAGAACTCCTACGAGCAGTACTTC

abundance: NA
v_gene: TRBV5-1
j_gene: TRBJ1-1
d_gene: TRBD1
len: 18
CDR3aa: CASSLGPGQGVAKTEAFF
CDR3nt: TGCGCCAGCAGCTTGGGACCGGGACAGGGGGTGGCGAAGACTGAAGCTTTCTTT

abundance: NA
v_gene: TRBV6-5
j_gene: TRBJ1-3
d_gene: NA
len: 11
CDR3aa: CASSTRNTIYF
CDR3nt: TGTGCCAGCAGTACTAGAAACACCATATATTTT

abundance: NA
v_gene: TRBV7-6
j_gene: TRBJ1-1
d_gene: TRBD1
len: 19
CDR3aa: CASSDREVFGETKNTEAFF
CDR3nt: TGTGCCAGCAGCGACAGGGAGGTGTTTGGGGAAACCAAGAACACTGAAGCTTTCTTT

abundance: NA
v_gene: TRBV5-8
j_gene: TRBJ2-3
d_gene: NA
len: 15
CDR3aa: CASSPVGNARDTQYF
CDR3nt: TGTGCCAGCAGCCCCGTAGGTAACGCGAGGGATACGCAGTATTTT

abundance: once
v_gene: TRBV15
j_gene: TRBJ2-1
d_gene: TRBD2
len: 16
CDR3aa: CATSVPKVAGDNEQFF
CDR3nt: TGTGCCACCAGCGTCCCAAAGGTAGCGGGCGACAATGAGCAGTTCTTC

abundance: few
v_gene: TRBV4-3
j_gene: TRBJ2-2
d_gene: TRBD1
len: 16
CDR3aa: CASSQPRDRGTGELFF
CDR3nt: TGCGCCAGCAGCCAACCTCGGGACAGGGGCACCGGGGAGCTGTTTTTT

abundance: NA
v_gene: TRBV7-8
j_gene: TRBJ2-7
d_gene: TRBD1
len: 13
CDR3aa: CASSSQQGNEQYF
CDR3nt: TGTGCCAGCAGCTCACAACAGGGGAACGAGCAGTACTTC

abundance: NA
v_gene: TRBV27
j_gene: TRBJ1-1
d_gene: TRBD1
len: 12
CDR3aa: CASSPGGTEAFF
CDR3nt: TGTGCCAGCAGCCCAGGGGGCACTGAAGCTTTCTTT